Sequencing of this T cell receptor (beta chain) was carried out in a study of low-dose radiotherapy and immunotherapy resistance in tumors. Study overall: Every six weeks patients received intravenous ipilimumab 1 mg/kg, and every two weeks they received intravenous nivolumab 240 mg. Given every two weeks, intravenous cyclophosphamide 200 mg/m2 preceded radiation and immunotherapy by one day.

The CDR3 length is 12 residues. CDR1 and CDR2 (germline): SGHRS, YFSETQ. The V segment lost 4 bases and the J segment 8 bases; nucleotides outside the gene matches: 4. Time point of the sample: after trial treatment. Treatment denoted: LDRT plus nivolumab, ipilimumab, low-dose cyclophosphamide and aspirin (RACIN trial). Inclusion covered patients whose advanced solid tumors lacked tumor-infiltrating lymphocytes. Alpha and beta chains were covered, as first-strand cDNA relied on TRAV- and TRBV-specific primers. The TCRs were subjected to amplification over around 19 PCR cycles employing a constant-region primer in conjunction with a V-primer adapter. TCRdb processed the reads anew with MiXCR; each CDR3 protein has one entry. The repertoire has fewer than 50,000 distinct CDR3 sequences, 25% to 30% of them found once; the top ten carry about 9.5%.

This receptor was obtained from a male donor with prostate cancer. Material: PBMCs, obtained after low-dose radiotherapy plus immunotherapy. The chain employs TRBV5-1 and TRBJ1-2; TRBD1 agrees at 8 bases. Written as DNA, the CDR3 is TGCGCCAGCAGCCTGGACAGGGTCGGCTACACCTTC. This encodes CASSLDRVGYTF.